The following is a T cell receptor beta chain sequence with its context. The antigen remains unidentified. The data were obtained in a study of chemoradiotherapy in HPV16-positive cancers. The ends were cut back, 11 bases at V and 9 bases at J, with 14 bases in the middle. The CDR3 is 11 amino acids. The germline V gene has CDR1 MDHEN and CDR2 SYDVKM. The method was immunoSEQ multiplex PCR; TCRdb's version includes in-frame clones alone and lacks a portion of them. The data hold 700 to 900 clones, with roughly 89% observed a single time. General study results and limits: Candidate HPV-specific clones and E7-related TCR motifs grew in tumor during treatment.

The V gene is TRBV28, the J gene TRBJ1-5; D not certain. The receptor was derived from a human donor with HPV-associated anogenital cancer. The sample here was tumor tissue, taken from a patient who underwent chemoradiotherapy. The chain's CDR3 is CAGGPQRPQHF. The CDR3 DNA reads as TGTGCCGGAGGCCCCCAAAGGCCCCAGCATTTT.